This TCR beta chain is drawn from a study of spatial heterogeneity in lung cancer. TCRdb analysed the 5' RACE reads with MiXCR anew, one entry per CDR3 protein. The sample has some 120,000 distinct CDR3 sequences, 12% seen once; the top ten hold over 15%. This clonotype was found many times. Time point of the sample: blood at routine non-recurrence follow-up after resection. Frozen PBMC, nontumor lung or tumor provided whole RNA, which was sequenced unsorted. This specimen consisted of PBMCs, obtained at follow-up. The clonotype originates from a male donor with early-stage non-small cell lung cancer.

Written as DNA, the CDR3 is TGTGCCAGCAGTTTAGGCGGGACCTTTTTATCTGGAAACACCATATATTTT. It is translated as CASSLGGTFLSGNTIYF. The genes are TRBV28 and TRBJ1-3; D is perhaps TRBD1 (5 bases). V shed 2 bases and J shed 1 base, with 15 bases lying between them. Germline CDR1 is MDHEN and CDR2 is SYDVKM. This CDR3 comprises 17 residues.